The 16 T cell receptor beta chains reported below all come from one sample, sequenced in a study of prognosis after radiotherapy for stage I lung cancer. TCR beta CDR3 amplification from genomic DNA was performed by two-round multiplex PCR. Gene-specific primers for each TRBV and TRBJ gene drove first-round PCR. MiXCR, applied by TCRdb to the multiplex PCR reads, yields one record per CDR3 protein. Of roughly 14,000 distinct CDR3 sequences in the sample, 50% to 70% are singletons; the top ten hold roughly 26%. Sequences were derived from PBMCs, sampled before or after stereotactic body radiation therapy (not recorded which). These TCRs come from a donor aged 50 or older with non-small cell lung cancer.

Notes on this clonotype: Germline is not matched at one junction end, which may reflect a read error. This CDR3 reads CDSSPGDSNYEQYF. The CDR3 DNA follows: TGTGACAGCAGTCCCGGGGACAGTAACTACGAGCAGTACTTC. The chain recombines TRBV28 with TRBJ2-7; 7 bases are a match to TRBD1. The germline V gene encodes CDR1 MDHEN and CDR2 SYDVKM. CDR3 length equals 14 residues.

The chain recombines TRBV27 with TRBJ2-5, with D uncertain. Germline V gene data show CDR1 as MNHEY and CDR2 as SMNVEV (reference sequence). The CDR3 is made up of 13 amino acids. V lost 3 bases and J lost 10, with 15 bases in between. CDR3 region: CASSFIDEENQYF. The CDR3 nucleotides are TGTGCCAGCAGTTTCATAGACGAGGAAAACCAGTACTTC.

This clonotype was detected ten times or more. V usage is TRBV2 and J usage is TRBJ2-1, with 10 bases aligning to TRBD1. The germline V gene encodes CDR1 SNHLY and CDR2 FYNNEI. V shed 5 bases and J 14 bases; nucleotides not matched to a gene: 6. This CDR3 spans 12 amino acids. The CDR3 region is CASSPGTGDEFF. CDR3 sequence (DNA): TGTGCCAGCAGTCCCGGGACAGGGGACGAGTTCTTC.

Turning to this clonotype: This may stem from a read error, because a much larger clone lies one nucleotide away. The chain links TRBV5-6 to TRBJ2-3; no clear D. The CDR3 spans 16 residues. Germline CDR1 is SGHDT and CDR2 is YYEEEE. CDR3 bases: TGTGCCATCAGCTTGGTTGGGGAAACTAGCACAGATACGCAGTATTTT. It codes for CAISLVGETSTDTQYF.

To note about this clonotype: A junction boundary mismatches the germline segment, possibly from a read error. The V gene is TRBV19, the J gene TRBJ1-1; TRBD1 might be the D (6 bases). Germline V gene data show CDR1 as LNHDA and CDR2 as SQIVND (reference sequence). The CDR3 extends over 15 amino acids. The CDR3, as DNA: TGTGCCAATAGTATAACCGGGACAACTAACAGTGAAGCTTTCTTT. This codes for CANSITGTTNSEAFF.

Remarks on this clonotype: One end of the junction varies from germline; a read error may be responsible. The chain uses TRBV15 and TRBJ1-5; D remains ambiguous. This CDR3 is built from 14 residues. Germline lookup yields CDR1 LNHNV and CDR2 YYDKDF (reference sequence). The CDR3 sequence: CATGEWASNQPQNF. CDR3 nucleotide sequence: TGTGCCACCGGCGAATGGGCTAGCAATCAGCCCCAGAATTTT.

This clonotype was seen ten or more times. The chain combines TRBV20-1 with TRBJ1-5; TRBD1 is a possible D gene (6 bases). The CDR3 extends over 13 amino acids. Trimming pared 6 bases from V and 0 bases from J, leaving 9 bases between. Germline values: CDR1 DFQATT, CDR2 SNEGSKA (reference sequence). CDR3: CSAGGFSNQPQHF. CDR3 sequence (DNA): TGCAGTGCAGGGGGATTTAGCAATCAGCCCCAGCATTTT.

This clonotype was detected many times. The rearrangement uses TRBV15 and TRBJ2-7; the D gene is possibly TRBD2 (5 bases). V lost 0 bases and J lost 12, with 15 bases in between. The length of the CDR3 is 13 residues. Per the germline V gene, CDR1 is LNHNV and CDR2 is YYDKDF (reference sequence). The CDR3 is CATSRDPSGLLYF. The CDR3 DNA follows: TGTGCCACCAGCAGAGATCCGTCCGGACTCTTGTACTTC.

This clonotype is medium-sized by share. V usage is TRBV9 and J usage is TRBJ2-1; no reliable D call. From germline, CDR1 is SGDLS and CDR2 YYNGEE. The CDR3 is 16 amino acids. The V end lost 0 bases, the J end lost 2 bases, and 12 bases lay between the germline ends. The CDR3 DNA reads as TGTGCCAGCAGCGTAGCCCGTGAGCAACCCTACAATGAGCAGTTCTTC. Translating gives CASSVAREQPYNEQFF.

At least ten counts were recorded for this clonotype. The chain uses TRBV5-4 and TRBJ2-7, with 11 bases identical to TRBD2. Germline V gene lookup returns CDR1 SGHNT and CDR2 YYREEE (reference sequence). The CDR3 runs 17 residues. J gave up 1 base and V 2 bases, and 8 bases lay outside the gene matches. CDR3: CASSFGLAGGFSYEQYF. The CDR3 region has the DNA TGTGCCAGCAGCTTTGGTCTAGCGGGAGGCTTTTCCTACGAGCAGTACTTC.

A remark on this clonotype: A far larger clone is one base from this, pointing to a likely read error. The V and J genes are TRBV7-9 and TRBJ2-2, with 8 nucleotides matching TRBD2. Germline CDR1 and CDR2: SEHNR and FQNEAQ (reference sequence). The CDR3 totals 12 residues. CDR3 amino acids: CASSFREGELLF. The CDR3 DNA reads TGTGCCAGCAGCTTTCGGGAGGGGGAGCTGCTTTTT.

This clonotype was observed at least ten times. This chain uses TRBV18 with TRBJ1-2; perhaps TRBD1 as D (6 bases). Trimming cost V 5 bases and J 4 bases, with 14 bases left between them. CDR1 KGHSH and CDR2 LQKENI come from the germline V gene. CDR3 length: 14 amino acids. CDR3 sequence reads: CASSSNREVYGYTF. As DNA, the CDR3 is TGTGCCAGCTCATCCAACAGGGAAGTCTATGGCTACACCTTC.

This clonotype is medium-sized in the sample. The chain employs TRBV6-2 or TRBV6-3 and TRBJ2-1; no firm D call. Trimming pared 5 bases from V and 6 bases from J, leaving 5 bases between. CDR1 is MNHEY and CDR2 is SVGEGT in the germline V gene. This CDR3 comprises 11 residues. The CDR3 sequence: CASSLSNEQFF. Here the CDR3 DNA reads TGTGCCAGCAGTCTCTCCAATGAGCAGTTCTTC.

V gene TRBV11-2 combines with J gene TRBJ2-7; 9 bases map to TRBD2. Unmatched junction bases numbered 4, after V lost 3 bases and J lost 1 base. The CDR3 runs 15 residues. Germline V CDR1 and CDR2: SGHAT, FQNNGV. CDR3 nucleotide sequence: TGTGCCAGCAGCTTTAGTAGCGGGAGTTCCTACGAGCAGTACTTC. Translating it yields CASSFSSGSSYEQYF.

This clonotype was picked up one time. The chain is built from TRBV24-1 and TRBJ2-2; TRBD2 agrees at 13 bases. The CDR3 totals 18 residues. Germline trimming cut 4 bases from V and 2 bases from J; bases unmatched to any gene: 6. Germline V lookup: CDR1 KGHDR, CDR2 SFDVKD. This CDR3 is CATSDHRTSGSNTGELFF. The CDR3 DNA sequence: TGTGCCACCAGTGACCATAGGACTAGCGGGAGTAACACCGGGGAGCTGTTTTTT.

As regards this clonotype: One end of the junction does not line up with germline, which may come from a read error. Here the CDR3 reads CSALVLADYNEQFF. The CDR3 DNA is TGCAGTGCCCTGGTACTAGCGGACTACAATGAACAGTTCTTC. The chain has TRBV20-1 and TRBJ2-1; 8 nucleotides align to TRBD2. The CDR3 extends over 14 amino acids. Germline V gene sequence: CDR1 DFQATT, CDR2 SNEGSKA (reference sequence).